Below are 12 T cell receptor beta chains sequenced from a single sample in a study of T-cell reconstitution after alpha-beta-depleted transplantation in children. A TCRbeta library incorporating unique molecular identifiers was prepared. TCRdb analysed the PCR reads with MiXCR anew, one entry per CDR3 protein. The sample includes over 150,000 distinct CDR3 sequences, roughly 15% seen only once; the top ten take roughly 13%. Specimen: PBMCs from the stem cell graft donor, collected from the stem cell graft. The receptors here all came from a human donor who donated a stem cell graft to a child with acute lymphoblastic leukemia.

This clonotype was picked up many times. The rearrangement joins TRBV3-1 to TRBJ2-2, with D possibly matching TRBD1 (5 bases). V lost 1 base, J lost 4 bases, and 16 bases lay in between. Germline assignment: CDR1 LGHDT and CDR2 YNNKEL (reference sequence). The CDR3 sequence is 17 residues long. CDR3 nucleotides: TGTGCCAGCAGCCAAGCGACACAGGCGCTGGGCACCGGGGAGCTGTTTTTT. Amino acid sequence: CASSQATQALGTGELFF.

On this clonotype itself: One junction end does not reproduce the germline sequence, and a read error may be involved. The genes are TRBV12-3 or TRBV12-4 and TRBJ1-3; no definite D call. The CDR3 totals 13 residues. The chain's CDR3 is CGSRLADGNTIYF. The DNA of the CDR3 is TGTGGCAGCAGGTTGGCGGACGGAAACACCATATATTTT.

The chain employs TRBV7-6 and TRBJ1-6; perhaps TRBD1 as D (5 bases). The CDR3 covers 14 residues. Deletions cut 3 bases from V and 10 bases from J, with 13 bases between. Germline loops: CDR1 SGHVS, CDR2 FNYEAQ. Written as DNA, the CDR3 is TGTGCCAGCAGCTTGTCAGGGTCCGAATCACCCCTCCACTTT. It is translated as CASSLSGSESPLHF.

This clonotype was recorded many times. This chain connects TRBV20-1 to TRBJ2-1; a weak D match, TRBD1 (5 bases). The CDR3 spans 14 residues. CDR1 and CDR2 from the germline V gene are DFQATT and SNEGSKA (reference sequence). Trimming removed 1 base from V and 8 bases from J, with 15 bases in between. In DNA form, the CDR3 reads TGCAGTGCTAGAGGAGGCAGTGCGACAGATGAGCAGTTCTTC. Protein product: CSARGGSATDEQFF.

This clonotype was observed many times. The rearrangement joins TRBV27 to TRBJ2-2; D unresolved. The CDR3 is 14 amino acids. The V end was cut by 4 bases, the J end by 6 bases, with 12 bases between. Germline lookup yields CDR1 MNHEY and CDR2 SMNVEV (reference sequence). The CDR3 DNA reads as TGTGCCAGCAGTTCCCTGGGCATGGCCGGGGAGCTGTTTTTT. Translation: CASSSLGMAGELFF.

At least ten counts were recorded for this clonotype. The CDR3 protein is CASSYLGNSNQPQHF. The DNA of the CDR3 is TGTGCCAGCAGTTACTTGGGGAATAGCAATCAGCCCCAGCATTTT. The V call is TRBV6-5, the J call TRBJ1-5; no firm D call. CDR3 size: 15 residues. V lost 1 base and J 0 bases, leaving 7 bases between the germline ends. The germline CDR1 and CDR2 sequences are MNHEY and SVGAGI.

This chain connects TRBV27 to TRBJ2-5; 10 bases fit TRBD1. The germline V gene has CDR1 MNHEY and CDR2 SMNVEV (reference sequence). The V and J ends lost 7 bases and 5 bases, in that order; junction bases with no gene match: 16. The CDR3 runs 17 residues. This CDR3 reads CASNQGPRQGARETQYF. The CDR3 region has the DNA TGTGCCAGCAACCAGGGTCCCCGACAGGGGGCGAGGGAGACCCAGTACTTC.

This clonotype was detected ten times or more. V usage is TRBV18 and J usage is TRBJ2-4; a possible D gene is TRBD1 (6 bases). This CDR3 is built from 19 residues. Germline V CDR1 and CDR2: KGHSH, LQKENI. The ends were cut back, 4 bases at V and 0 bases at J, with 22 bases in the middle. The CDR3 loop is CASSQDRGESREAKNIQYF. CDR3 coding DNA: TGTGCCAGCTCACAGGACAGAGGGGAGAGTCGGGAAGCCAAAAACATTCAGTACTTC.

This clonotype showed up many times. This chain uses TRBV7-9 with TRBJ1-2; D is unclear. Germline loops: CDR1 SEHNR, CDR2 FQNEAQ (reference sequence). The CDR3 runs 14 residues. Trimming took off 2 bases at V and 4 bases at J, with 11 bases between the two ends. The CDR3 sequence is CASSLLHSLYGYTF. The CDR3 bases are TGTGCCAGCAGCTTATTACATTCCCTCTATGGCTACACCTTC.

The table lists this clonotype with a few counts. Here the CDR3 reads CSVGGTTGELFF. The CDR3 DNA follows: TGCAGCGTTGGAGGAACCACCGGGGAGCTGTTTTTT. The chain is built from TRBV29-1 and TRBJ2-2; no reliable D call. The CDR3 is made up of 12 amino acids. The V end lost 4 bases, the J end lost 4 bases, and 7 bases lay between the germline ends. CDR1 is SQVTM, CDR2 ANQGSEA, per germline.

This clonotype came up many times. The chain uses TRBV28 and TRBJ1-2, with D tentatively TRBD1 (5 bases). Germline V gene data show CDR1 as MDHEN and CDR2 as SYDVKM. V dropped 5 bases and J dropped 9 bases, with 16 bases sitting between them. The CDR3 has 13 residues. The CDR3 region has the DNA TGTGCCAGCAGTCGTCCGGGACGGACTCGCTACACCTTC. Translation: CASSRPGRTRYTF.

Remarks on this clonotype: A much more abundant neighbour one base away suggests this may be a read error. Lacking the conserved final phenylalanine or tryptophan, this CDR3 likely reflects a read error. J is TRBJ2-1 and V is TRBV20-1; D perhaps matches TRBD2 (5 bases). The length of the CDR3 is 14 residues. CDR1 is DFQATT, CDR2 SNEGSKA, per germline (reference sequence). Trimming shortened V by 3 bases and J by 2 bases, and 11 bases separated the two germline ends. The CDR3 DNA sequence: TGCAGTGCTAGCGCGAGCGGACCCTACAATGAGCAGTTCTCC. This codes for CSASASGPYNEQFS.